These T cell receptor beta chains were read from a single sample in a study of blood T cell repertoires in COVID-19. TCRdb's copy holds only in-frame clones and misses some; the assay was immunoSEQ multiplex PCR. The top ten hold around 5.8% of the sample, which has approximately 100,000 clones, about 92% seen once. The specimen was peripheral blood. These receptors originate from a man in his fifties or sixties with active COVID-19. CDR3s include the opening cysteine and the closing phenylalanine or tryptophan. A D gene is named only where the DNA matches it firmly. Not all rows give a size; the values are once, few, many and, for expanded clones, a class.

length	V	J	size	D	CDR3	DNA
13	TRBV2	TRBJ1-2	-	-	CASSEARTLGYTF	TGTGCCAGCAGTGAAGCGCGGACTTTGGGCTACACCTTC
15	TRBV7-2	TRBJ2-1	-	TRBD2	CASSLSGGSLPGQFF	TGTGCCAGCAGCTTAAGCGGCGGGAGCCTACCGGGGCAGTTCTTC
16	TRBV5-4	TRBJ2-1	-	-	CASSFSRERAQWEQFF	TGTGCCAGCAGCTTCAGTAGGGAGCGGGCTCAATGGGAGCAGTTCTTC
14	TRBV6-5	TRBJ1-3	-	TRBD1	CASSETGVRHTIYF	TGTGCCAGCAGCGAGACAGGGGTTAGACACACCATATATTTT
19	TRBV7-9	TRBJ2-3	-	TRBD2	CASSHYAGTSGTSTDTQYF	TGTGCCAGCAGCCACTACGCCGGGACTAGCGGGACTAGCACAGATACGCAGTATTTT
15	TRBV19	TRBJ2-7	-	-	CASSMGLAISYEQYF	TGTGCCAGTAGTATGGGGCTAGCGATCTCCTACGAGCAGTACTTC
14	TRBV27	TRBJ2-7	-	TRBD2	CAKTGTSGLNEQYF	TGTGCGAAGACGGGGACTAGCGGGTTGAACGAGCAGTACTTC
15	TRBV30	TRBJ2-1	few	TRBD2	CAWARLAGGYNEQFF	TGTGCCTGGGCCCGACTAGCGGGAGGGTACAATGAGCAGTTCTTC
12	TRBV28	TRBJ2-1	once	-	CASSVQRSEQFF	TGTGCCAGCAGTGTACAACGGAGTGAGCAGTTCTTC
14	TRBV6-4	TRBJ1-1	-	-	CASSGVSGGREAFF	TGTGCCAGCAGTGGTGTAAGTGGGGGGAGGGAAGCTTTCTTT
13	TRBV5-1	TRBJ2-2	few	-	CASSLEFAGELFF	TGCGCCAGCAGCTTAGAGTTTGCCGGGGAGCTGTTTTTT
15	TRBV7-9	TRBJ2-7	-	-	CASSGAGKSTYEQYF	TGTGCCAGCAGCGGGGCAGGGAAAAGCACCTACGAGCAGTACTTC
16	TRBV7-8	TRBJ2-2	-	TRBD1	CASSPRQGARTGELFF	TGTGCCAGCAGCCCCCGACAGGGGGCGAGGACCGGGGAGCTGTTTTTT
15	TRBV24-1	TRBJ2-3	-	TRBD2	CATSRGVAGTDTQYF	TGTGCCACCAGTCGGGGGGTAGCCGGCACAGATACGCAGTATTTT
13	TRBV6-5	TRBJ1-2	-	-	CASSQGYPYGYTF	TGTGCCAGCAGCCAGGGGTACCCCTATGGCTACACCTTC
14	TRBV7-9	TRBJ1-5	-	TRBD1	CASSTDRGPQPQHF	TGTGCCAGCAGCACAGACAGGGGGCCTCAGCCCCAGCATTTT
13	TRBV27	TRBJ1-2	-	-	CASSLKQNYGYTF	TGTGCCAGCAGTTTAAAACAGAACTATGGCTACACCTTC
15	TRBV7-9	TRBJ1-3	-	TRBD1	CASSPPGQIRNTIYF	TGTGCCAGCTCCCCGCCGGGACAGATTCGAAACACCATATATTTT
17	TRBV29-1	TRBJ2-1	-	TRBD2	CSVGGTSGRGGGDEQFF	TGCAGCGTTGGAGGGACTAGCGGGAGAGGGGGGGGCGATGAGCAGTTCTTC
12	TRBV3-1/TRBV3-2	TRBJ2-7	-	-	CASSQSSYEQYF	TGTGCCAGCAGCCAGAGCTCCTACGAGCAGTACTTC
14	TRBV11-2	TRBJ2-2	few	-	CASSLAGSTGELFF	TGTGCCAGCAGCTTAGCCGGTAGCACCGGGGAGCTGTTTTTT
12	TRBV28	TRBJ1-5	-	-	CATLPDNQPQHF	TGTGCCACTCTTCCAGACAATCAGCCCCAGCATTTT
12	TRBV30	TRBJ1-2	-	-	CAWAPERSLDRF	TGTGCCTGGGCCCCAGAGCGTTCCCTCGACCGTTTC
16	TRBV7-9	TRBJ1-2	-	-	CASSSIGRGFNYGYTF	TGTGCCAGCAGCTCGATAGGCCGGGGTTTTAACTATGGCTACACCTTC
14	TRBV9	TRBJ2-7	-	-	CASSVASGTYEQYF	TGTGCCAGCAGCGTAGCCTCAGGGACCTACGAGCAGTACTTC
13	TRBV12-3/TRBV12-4	TRBJ1-3	-	-	CASSPVSGNTIYF	TGTGCCAGCAGTCCCGTCTCCGGAAACACCATATATTTT
14	TRBV6-5	TRBJ2-5	-	TRBD2	CATSRLAGAETQYF	TGTGCCACCTCTCGGCTAGCGGGAGCAGAGACCCAGTACTTC
14	TRBV2	TRBJ1-1	-	-	CASSPEITGTEAFF	TGTGCCAGCAGTCCAGAAATCACGGGCACTGAAGCTTTCTTT